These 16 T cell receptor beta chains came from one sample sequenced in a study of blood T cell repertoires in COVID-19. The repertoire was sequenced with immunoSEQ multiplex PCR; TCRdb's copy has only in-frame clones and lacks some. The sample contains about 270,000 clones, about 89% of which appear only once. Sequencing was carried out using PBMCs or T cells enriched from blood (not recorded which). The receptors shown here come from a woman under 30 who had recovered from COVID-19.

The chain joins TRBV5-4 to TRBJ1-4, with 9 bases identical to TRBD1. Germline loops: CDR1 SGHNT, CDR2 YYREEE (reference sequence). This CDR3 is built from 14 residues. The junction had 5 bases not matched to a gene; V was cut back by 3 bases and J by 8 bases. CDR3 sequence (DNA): TGTGCCAGCAGCTCGGGACAGGGCGGGGAAAAACTGTTTTTT. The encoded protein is CASSSGQGGEKLFF. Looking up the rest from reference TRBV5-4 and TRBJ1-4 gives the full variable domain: ETGVTQSPTHLIKTRGQQVTLRCSSQSGHNTVSWYQQALGQGPQFIFQYYREEENGRGNFPPRFSGLQFPNYSSELNVNALELDDSALYLCASSSGQGGEKLFFGSGTQLSVL.

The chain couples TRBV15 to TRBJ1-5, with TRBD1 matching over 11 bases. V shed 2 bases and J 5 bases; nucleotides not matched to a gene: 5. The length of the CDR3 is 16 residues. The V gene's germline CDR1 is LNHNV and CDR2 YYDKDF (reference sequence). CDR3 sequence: CATSRTWTGGDQPQHF. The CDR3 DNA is TGTGCCACCAGCAGAACTTGGACAGGGGGCGATCAGCCCCAGCATTTT.

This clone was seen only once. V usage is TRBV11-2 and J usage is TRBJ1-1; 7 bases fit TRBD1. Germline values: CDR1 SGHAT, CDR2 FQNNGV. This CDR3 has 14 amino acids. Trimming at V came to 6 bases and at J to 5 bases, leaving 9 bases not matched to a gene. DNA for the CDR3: TGTGCCAGCAGACGACCGGGACAGAGAACTGAAGCTTTCTTT. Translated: CASRRPGQRTEAFF.

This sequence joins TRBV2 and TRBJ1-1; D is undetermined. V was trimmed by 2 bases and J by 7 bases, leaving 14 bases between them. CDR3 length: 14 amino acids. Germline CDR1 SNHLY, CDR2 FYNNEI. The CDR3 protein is CASSEIGRFNEAFF. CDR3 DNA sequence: TGTGCCAGCAGTGAAATTGGCAGGTTTAATGAAGCTTTCTTT. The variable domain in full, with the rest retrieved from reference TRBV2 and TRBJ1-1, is EPEVTQTPSHQVTQMGQEVILRCVPISNHLYFYWYRQILGQKVEFLVSFYNNEISEKSEIFDDQFSVERPDGSNFTLKIRSTKLEDSAMYFCASSEIGRFNEAFFGQGTRLTVV.

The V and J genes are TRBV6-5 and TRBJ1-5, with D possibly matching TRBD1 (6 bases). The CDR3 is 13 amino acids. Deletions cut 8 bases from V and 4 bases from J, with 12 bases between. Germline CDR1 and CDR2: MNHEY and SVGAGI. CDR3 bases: TGTGCCAGCGTACAGGGAGCGAATCAGCCCCAGCATTTT. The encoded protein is CASVQGANQPQHF.

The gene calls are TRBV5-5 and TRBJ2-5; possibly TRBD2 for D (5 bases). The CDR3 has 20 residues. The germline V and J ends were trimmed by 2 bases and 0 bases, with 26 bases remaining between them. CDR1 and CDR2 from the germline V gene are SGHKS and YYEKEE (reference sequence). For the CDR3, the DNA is TGTGCCAGCAGCTTTGGTGGCGATTCTATAAGCTGGGAGTACCAAGAGACCCAGTACTTC. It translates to CASSFGGDSISWEYQETQYF.

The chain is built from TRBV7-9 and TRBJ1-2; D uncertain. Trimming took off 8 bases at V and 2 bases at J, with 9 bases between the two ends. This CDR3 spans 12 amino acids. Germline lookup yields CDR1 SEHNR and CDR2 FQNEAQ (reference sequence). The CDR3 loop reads CASAAANYGYTF. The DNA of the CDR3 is TGTGCCAGCGCGGCAGCGAACTATGGCTACACCTTC.

As DNA, the CDR3 is TGTGCCATCAGGTCCCCGGGACAGAATAACTATGGCTACACCTTC. Translating it yields CAIRSPGQNNYGYTF. The chain has TRBV10-3 and TRBJ1-2; TRBD1 matches 7 bases. After removal of 6 bases from V and 1 base from J, the junction contained 8 bases not matched to a gene. Germline values: CDR1 ENHRY, CDR2 SYGVKD. This CDR3 has 15 residues.

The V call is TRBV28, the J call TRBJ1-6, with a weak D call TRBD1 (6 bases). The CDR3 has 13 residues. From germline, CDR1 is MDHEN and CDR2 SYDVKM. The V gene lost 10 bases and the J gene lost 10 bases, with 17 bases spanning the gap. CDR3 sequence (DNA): TGTGCCACCCACAGGGAGGGGGGATCACCCCTCCACTTT. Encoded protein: CATHREGGSPLHF.

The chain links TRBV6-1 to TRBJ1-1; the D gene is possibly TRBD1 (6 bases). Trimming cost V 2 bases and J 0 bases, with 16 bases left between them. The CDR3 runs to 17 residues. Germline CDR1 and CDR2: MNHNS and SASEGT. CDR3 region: CASSERGGGGLNTEAFF. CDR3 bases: TGTGCCAGCAGTGAACGGGGAGGGGGAGGGTTGAACACTGAAGCTTTCTTT.

Here the CDR3 reads CASSSGGGAETQYF. CDR3 in DNA: TGCGCCAGCAGCTCCGGTGGAGGGGCAGAGACCCAGTACTTC. This sequence joins TRBV5-1 and TRBJ2-5; possible D gene TRBD2, 6 bases. Trimming took 3 bases from V and 4 from J, leaving 13 bases between them. The CDR3 contains 14 residues. Germline CDR1 and CDR2: SGHRS and YFSETQ.

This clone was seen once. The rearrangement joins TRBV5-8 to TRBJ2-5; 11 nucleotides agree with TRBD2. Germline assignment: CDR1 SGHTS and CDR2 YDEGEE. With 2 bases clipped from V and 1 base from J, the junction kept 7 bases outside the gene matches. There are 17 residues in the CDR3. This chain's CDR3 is CASSFGRTSGGQETQYF. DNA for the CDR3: TGTGCCAGCAGCTTTGGTCGAACTAGCGGGGGCCAAGAGACCCAGTACTTC.

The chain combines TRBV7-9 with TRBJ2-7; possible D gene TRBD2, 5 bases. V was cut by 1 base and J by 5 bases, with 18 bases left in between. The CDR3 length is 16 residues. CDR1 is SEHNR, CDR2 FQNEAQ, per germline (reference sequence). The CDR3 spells CASSLVLSFPGDEQYF. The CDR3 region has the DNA TGTGCCAGCAGCTTAGTGCTGAGCTTCCCCGGGGACGAGCAGTACTTC.

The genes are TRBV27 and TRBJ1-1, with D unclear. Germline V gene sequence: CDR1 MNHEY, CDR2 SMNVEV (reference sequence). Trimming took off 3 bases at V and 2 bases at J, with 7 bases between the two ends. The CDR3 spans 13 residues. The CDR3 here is CASSFPGNTEAFF. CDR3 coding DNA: TGTGCCAGCAGTTTCCCCGGTAACACTGAAGCTTTCTTT.

CDR3: CASSPQGVGEQYF. In nucleotides, the CDR3 is TGTGCCAGCAGCCCTCAGGGTGTCGGGGAGCAGTACTTC. The chain employs TRBV28 and TRBJ2-7; tentative D call: TRBD1 (5 bases). The CDR3 consists of 13 residues. CDR1 MDHEN and CDR2 SYDVKM come from the germline V gene. Between the trimmed V and J ends, which lost 6 bases and 7 bases, there was a span of 16 bases. Variable domain in full (rest from reference TRBV28 and TRBJ2-7): DVKVTQSSRYLVKRTGEKVFLECVQDMDHENMFWYRQDPGLGLRLIYFSYDVKMKEKGDIPEGYSVSREKKERFSLILESASTNQTSMYLCASSPQGVGEQYFGPGTRLTVT.

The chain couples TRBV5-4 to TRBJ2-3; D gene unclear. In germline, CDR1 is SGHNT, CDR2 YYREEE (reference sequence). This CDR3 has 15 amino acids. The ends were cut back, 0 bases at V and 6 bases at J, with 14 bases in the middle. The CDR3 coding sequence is TGTGCCAGCAGCTTGGCCGCGGCTCCTTCGGATACGCAGTATTTT. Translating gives CASSLAAAPSDTQYF.